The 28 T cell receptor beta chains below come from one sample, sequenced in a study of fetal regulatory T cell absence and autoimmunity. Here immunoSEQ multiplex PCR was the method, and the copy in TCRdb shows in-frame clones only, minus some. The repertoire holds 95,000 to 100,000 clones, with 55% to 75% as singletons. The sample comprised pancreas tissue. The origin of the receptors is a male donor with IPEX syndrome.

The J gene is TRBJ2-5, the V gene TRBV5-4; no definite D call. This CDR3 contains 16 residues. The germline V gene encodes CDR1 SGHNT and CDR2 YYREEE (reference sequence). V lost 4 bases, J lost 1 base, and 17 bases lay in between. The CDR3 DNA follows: TGTGCCAGCAGCCGGCGACCACAACCACCCCAAGAGACCCAGTACTTC. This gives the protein CASSRRPQPPQETQYF.

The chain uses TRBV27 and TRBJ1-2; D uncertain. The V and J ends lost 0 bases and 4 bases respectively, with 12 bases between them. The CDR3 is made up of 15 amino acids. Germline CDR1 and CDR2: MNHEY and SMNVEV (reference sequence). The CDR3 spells CASSLSGGSLYGYTF. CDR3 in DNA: TGTGCCAGCAGTTTATCGGGAGGTTCTCTCTATGGCTACACCTTC.

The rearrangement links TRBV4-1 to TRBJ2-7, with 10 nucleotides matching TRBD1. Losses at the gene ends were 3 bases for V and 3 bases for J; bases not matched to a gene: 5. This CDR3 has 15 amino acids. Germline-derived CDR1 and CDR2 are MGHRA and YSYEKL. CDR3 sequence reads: CASSHLGQGDYEQYF. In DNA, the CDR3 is TGCGCCAGCAGCCACCTCGGACAGGGGGACTACGAGCAGTACTTC.

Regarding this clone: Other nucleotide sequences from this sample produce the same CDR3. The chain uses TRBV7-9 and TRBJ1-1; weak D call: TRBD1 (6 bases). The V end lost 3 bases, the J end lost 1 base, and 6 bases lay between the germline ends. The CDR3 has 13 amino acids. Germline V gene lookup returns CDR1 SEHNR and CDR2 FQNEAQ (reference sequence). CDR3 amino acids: CASSLTGNTEAFF. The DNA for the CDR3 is TGTGCCAGCAGCTTGACAGGGAACACTGAAGCTTTCTTT.

CDR3 bases: TGTGCCAGCAGCTTAGAACGGCCCTCGATCTACAATGAGCAGTTCTTC. The encoded protein is CASSLERPSIYNEQFF. This chain uses TRBV11-2 with TRBJ2-1; D call uncertain. With 0 bases removed from V and 3 bases from J, the gap between germline ends came to 12 bases. Germline assignment: CDR1 SGHAT and CDR2 FQNNGV. This CDR3 is built from 16 residues. Supplemented by reference TRBV11-2 and TRBJ2-1, the full variable domain reads EAGVAQSPRYKIIEKRQSVAFWCNPISGHATLYWYQQILGQGPKLLIQFQNNGVVDDSQLPKDRFSAERLKGVDSTLKIQPAKLEDSAVYLCASSLERPSIYNEQFFGPGTRLTVL.

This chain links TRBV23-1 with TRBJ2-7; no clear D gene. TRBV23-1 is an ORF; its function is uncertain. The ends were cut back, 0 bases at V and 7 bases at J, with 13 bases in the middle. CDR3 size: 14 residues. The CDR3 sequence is CASSQSRERLEQYF. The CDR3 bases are TGCGCCAGCAGTCAATCTAGGGAAAGGTTGGAGCAGTACTTC.

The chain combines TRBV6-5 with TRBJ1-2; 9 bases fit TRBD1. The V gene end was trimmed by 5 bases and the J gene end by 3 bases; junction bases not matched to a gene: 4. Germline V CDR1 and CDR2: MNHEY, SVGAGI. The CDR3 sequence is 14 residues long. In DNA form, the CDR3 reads TGTGCCAGCAGTACTTGGACAGGGGACTATGGCTACACCTTC. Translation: CASSTWTGDYGYTF.

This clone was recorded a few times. CDR3: CASRGHGNQPQHF. CDR3 sequence (DNA): TGTGCCAGCCGGGGACACGGAAATCAGCCCCAGCATTTT. This chain connects TRBV27 to TRBJ1-5, with a possible D match to TRBD1 (6 bases). Germline V gives CDR1 MNHEY, CDR2 SMNVEV (reference sequence). The CDR3 covers 13 residues. With 8 bases removed from V and 4 bases from J, the gap between germline ends came to 12 bases.

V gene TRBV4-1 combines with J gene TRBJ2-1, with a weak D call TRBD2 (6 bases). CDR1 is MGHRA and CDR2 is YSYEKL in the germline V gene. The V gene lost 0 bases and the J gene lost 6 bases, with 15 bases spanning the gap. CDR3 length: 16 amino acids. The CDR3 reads CASSQEDVVSGNEQFF. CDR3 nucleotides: TGCGCCAGCAGCCAAGAAGATGTAGTTAGCGGCAATGAGCAGTTCTTC.

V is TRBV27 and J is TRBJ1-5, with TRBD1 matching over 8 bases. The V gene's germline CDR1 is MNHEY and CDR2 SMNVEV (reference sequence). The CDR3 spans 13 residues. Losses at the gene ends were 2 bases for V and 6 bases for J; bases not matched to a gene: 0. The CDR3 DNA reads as TGTGCCAGCAGTTTACAGGGGGCTCAGCCCCAGCATTTT. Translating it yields CASSLQGAQPQHF.

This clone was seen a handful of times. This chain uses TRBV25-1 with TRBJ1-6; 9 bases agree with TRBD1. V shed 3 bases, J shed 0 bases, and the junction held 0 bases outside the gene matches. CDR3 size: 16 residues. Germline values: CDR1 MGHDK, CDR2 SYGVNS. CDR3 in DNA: TGTGCCAGCAGTGAGACAGGGGGCTCCTATAATTCACCCCTCCACTTT. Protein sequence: CASSETGGSYNSPLHF.

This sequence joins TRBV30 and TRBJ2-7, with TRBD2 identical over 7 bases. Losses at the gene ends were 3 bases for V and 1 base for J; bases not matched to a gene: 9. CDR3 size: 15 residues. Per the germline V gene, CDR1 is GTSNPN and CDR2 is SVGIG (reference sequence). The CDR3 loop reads CAWSPGVAGSYEQYF. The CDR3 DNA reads TGTGCCTGGAGCCCGGGGGTAGCGGGTTCCTACGAGCAGTACTTC.

CDR3 protein: CASSYEAEAFF. The DNA of the CDR3 is TGTGCCAGCAGTTACGAGGCTGAAGCTTTCTTT. The chain is built from TRBV6-6 and TRBJ1-1; D ambiguous. V lost 2 bases to trimming and J lost 6 bases, with 4 bases between them. The CDR3 is 11 amino acids. Germline CDR1 and CDR2: MNHNY and SVGAGI (reference sequence).

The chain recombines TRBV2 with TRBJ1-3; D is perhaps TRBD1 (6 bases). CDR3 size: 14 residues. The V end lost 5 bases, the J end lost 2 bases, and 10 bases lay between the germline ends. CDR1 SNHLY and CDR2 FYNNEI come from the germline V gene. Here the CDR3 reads CASSRQAAGNTIYF. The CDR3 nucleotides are TGTGCCAGCAGTCGACAGGCAGCTGGAAACACCATATATTTT.

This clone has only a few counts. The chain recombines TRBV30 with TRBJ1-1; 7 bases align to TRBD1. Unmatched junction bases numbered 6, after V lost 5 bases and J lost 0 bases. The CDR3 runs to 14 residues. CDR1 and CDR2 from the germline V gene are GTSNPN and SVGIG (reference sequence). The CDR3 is CAWENRGVNTEAFF. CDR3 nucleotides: TGTGCCTGGGAAAACAGGGGAGTGAACACTGAAGCTTTCTTT.

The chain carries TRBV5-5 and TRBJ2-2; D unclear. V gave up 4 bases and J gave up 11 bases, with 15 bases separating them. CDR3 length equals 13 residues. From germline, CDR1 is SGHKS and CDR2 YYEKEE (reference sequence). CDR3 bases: TGTGCCAGCAGCGGTTCGGTAGACGGAGAGCTGTTTTTT. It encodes CASSGSVDGELFF.

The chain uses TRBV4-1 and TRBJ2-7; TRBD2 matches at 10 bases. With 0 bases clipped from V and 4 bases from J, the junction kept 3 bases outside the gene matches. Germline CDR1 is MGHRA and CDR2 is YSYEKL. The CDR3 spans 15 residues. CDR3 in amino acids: CASSQDLAGEYEQYF. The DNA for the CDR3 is TGCGCCAGCAGCCAAGATCTAGCGGGAGAGTACGAGCAGTACTTC.

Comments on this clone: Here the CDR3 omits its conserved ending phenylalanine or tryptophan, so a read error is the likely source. CDR3 in DNA: TGTGCCACCAGCAGGGAGAAGAGGGGTGGCTACACCTCC. Its translation is CATSREKRGGYTS. This chain joins TRBV15 and TRBJ1-2; the D gene is possibly TRBD1 (5 bases). The V and J ends lost 3 bases and 7 bases respectively, with 12 bases between them. Looked up from germline, CDR1 is LNHNV and CDR2 is YYDKDF (reference sequence). The CDR3 extends over 13 amino acids.

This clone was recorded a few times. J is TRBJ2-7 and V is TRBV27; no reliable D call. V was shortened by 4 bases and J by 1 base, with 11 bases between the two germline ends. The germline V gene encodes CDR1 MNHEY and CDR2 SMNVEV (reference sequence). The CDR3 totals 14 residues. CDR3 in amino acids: CASSSLDKSYEQYF. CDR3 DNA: TGTGCCAGCAGTTCCCTCGACAAGTCCTACGAGCAGTACTTC.

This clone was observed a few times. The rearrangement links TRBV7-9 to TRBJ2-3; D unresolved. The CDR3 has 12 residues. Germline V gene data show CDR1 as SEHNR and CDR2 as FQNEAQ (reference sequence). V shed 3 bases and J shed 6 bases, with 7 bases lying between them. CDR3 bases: TGTGCCAGCAGCTTCCTTGGGGATACGCAGTATTTT. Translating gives CASSFLGDTQYF.

This chain's CDR3 is CASSITDRVGETQYF. The CDR3 DNA is TGTGCCAGTAGCATCACCGACAGGGTGGGGGAGACCCAGTACTTC. The chain links TRBV19 to TRBJ2-5, with 7 positions matching TRBD1. The germline gives CDR1 LNHDA, CDR2 SQIVND (reference sequence). The CDR3 covers 15 residues. The trim removed 6 bases at V and 5 bases at J, leaving 12 bases unmatched. Variable domain in full (rest from reference TRBV19 and TRBJ2-5): DGGITQSPKYLFRKEGQNVTLSCEQNLNHDAMYWYRQDPGQGLRLIYYSQIVNDFQKGDIAEGYSVSREKKESFPLTVTSAQKNPTAFYLCASSITDRVGETQYFGPGTRLLVL.

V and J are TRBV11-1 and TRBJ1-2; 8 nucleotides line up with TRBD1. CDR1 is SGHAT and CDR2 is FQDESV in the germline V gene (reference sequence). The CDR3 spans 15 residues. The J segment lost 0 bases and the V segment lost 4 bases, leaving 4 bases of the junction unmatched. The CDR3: CASSYRGQANYGYTF. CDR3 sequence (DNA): TGTGCCAGCAGCTATCGGGGACAGGCTAACTATGGCTACACCTTC.

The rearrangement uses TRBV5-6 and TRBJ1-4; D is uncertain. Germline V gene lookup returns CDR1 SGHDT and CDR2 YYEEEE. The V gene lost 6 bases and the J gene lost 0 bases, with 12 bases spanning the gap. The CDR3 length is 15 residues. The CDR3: CASTPTPTTNEKLFF. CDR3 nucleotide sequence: TGTGCCAGCACCCCCACCCCAACAACTAATGAAAAACTGTTTTTT.

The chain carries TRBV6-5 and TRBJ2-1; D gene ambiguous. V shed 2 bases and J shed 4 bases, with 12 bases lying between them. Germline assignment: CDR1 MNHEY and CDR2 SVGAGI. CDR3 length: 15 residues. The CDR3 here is CASSYDAVQYNEQFF. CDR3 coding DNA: TGTGCCAGCAGTTACGACGCCGTACAGTACAATGAGCAGTTCTTC.

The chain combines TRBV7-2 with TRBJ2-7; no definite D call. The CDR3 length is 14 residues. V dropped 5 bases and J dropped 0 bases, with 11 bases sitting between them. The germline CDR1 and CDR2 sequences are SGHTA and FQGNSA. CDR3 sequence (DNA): TGTGCCAGCAGCCTCAGCGTTGGCTCCTACGAGCAGTACTTC. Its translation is CASSLSVGSYEQYF.

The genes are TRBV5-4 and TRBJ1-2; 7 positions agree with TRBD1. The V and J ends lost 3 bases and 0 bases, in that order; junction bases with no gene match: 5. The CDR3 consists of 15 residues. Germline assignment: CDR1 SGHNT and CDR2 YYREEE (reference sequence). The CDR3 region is CASSSGQLANYGYTF. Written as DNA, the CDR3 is TGTGCCAGCAGCTCGGGACAGCTAGCTAACTATGGCTACACCTTC.

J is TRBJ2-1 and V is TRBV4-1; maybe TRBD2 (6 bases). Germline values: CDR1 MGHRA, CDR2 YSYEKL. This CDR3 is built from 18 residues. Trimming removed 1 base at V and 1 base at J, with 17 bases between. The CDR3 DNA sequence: TGCGCCAGCAGCCAAGCTCCCCATATGAGCGGGTCCTACAATGAGCAGTTCTTC. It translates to CASSQAPHMSGSYNEQFF.

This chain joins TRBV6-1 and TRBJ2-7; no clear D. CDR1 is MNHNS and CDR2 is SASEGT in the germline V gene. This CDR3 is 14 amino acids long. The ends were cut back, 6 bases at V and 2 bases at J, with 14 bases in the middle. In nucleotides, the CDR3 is TGTGCCAGCAGGGCTCGGGTACCCCCCTACGAGCAGTACTTC. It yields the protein CASRARVPPYEQYF.